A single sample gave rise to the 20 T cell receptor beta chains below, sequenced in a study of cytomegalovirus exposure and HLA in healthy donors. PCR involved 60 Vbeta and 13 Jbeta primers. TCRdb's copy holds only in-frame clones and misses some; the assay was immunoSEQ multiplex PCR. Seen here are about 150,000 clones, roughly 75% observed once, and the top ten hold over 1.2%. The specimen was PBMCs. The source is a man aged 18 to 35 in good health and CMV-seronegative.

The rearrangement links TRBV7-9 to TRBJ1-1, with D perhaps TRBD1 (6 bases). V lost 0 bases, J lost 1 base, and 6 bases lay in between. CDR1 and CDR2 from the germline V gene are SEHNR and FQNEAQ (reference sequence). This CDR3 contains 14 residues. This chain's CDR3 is CASSLAQGNTEAFF. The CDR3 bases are TGTGCCAGCAGCTTAGCACAGGGGAACACTGAAGCTTTCTTT.

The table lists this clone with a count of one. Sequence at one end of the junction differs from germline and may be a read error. The CDR3 region is CASSPSGGTGSTHYF. CDR3 nucleotide sequence: TGTGCCAGCTCGCCATCCGGAGGGACAGGGTCGACCCACTACTTC. The chain has TRBV18 and TRBJ2-5, with 9 bases matching TRBD1. The CDR3 has 15 residues. Germline lookup yields CDR1 KGHSH and CDR2 LQKENI.

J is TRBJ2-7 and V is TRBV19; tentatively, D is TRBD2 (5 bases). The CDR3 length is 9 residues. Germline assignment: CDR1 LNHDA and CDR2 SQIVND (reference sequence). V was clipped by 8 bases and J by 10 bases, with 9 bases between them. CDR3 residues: CASVREQYF. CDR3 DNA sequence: TGTGCCAGTGTGAGGGAACAGTACTTC.

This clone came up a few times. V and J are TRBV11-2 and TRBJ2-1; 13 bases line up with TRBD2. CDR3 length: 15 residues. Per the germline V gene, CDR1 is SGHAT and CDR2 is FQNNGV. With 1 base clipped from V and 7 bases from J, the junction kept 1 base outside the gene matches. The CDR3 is CASSLGTSGRNEQFF. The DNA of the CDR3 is TGTGCCAGCAGCTTAGGGACTAGCGGGAGAAATGAGCAGTTCTTC.

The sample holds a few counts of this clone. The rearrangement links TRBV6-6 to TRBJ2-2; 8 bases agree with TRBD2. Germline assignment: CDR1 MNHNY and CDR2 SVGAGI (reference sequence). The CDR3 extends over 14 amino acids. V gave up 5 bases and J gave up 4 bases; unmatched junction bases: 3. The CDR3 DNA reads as TGTGCCAGCAGTGGAGCGGGAGTCACCGGGGAGCTGTTTTTT. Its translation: CASSGAGVTGELFF.

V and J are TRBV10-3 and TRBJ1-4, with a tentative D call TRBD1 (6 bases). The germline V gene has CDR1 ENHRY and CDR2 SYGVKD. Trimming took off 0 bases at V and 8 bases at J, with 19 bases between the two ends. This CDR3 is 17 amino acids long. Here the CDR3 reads CAISESTTGLLKEKLFF. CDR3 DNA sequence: TGTGCCATCAGTGAGTCGACTACAGGGTTGTTAAAAGAAAAACTGTTTTTT.

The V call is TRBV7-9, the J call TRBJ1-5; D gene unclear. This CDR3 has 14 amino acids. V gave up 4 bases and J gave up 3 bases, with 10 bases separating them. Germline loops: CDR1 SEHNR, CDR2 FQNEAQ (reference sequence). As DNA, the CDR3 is TGTGCCAGCAGCTCAGTAGCAACCAATCAGCCCCAGCATTTT. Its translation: CASSSVATNQPQHF.

The CDR3, as DNA: TGTGCCAGCAGCTTGTCTAGCGGGAGACTCTACGAGCAGTACTTC. It codes for CASSLSSGRLYEQYF. V is TRBV5-6 and J is TRBJ2-7; 10 nucleotides agree with TRBD2. The V and J ends lost 1 base and 3 bases, in that order; junction bases with no gene match: 4. The CDR3 runs 15 residues. CDR1 and CDR2 (germline): SGHDT, YYEEEE.

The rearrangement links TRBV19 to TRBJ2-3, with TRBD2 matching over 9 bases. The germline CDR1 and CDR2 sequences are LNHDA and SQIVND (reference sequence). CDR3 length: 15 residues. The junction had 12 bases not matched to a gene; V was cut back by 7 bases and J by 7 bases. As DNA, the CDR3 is TGTGCCAGTACTCTAGGGGCTAGCGGGGACTATACGCAGTATTTT. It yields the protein CASTLGASGDYTQYF.

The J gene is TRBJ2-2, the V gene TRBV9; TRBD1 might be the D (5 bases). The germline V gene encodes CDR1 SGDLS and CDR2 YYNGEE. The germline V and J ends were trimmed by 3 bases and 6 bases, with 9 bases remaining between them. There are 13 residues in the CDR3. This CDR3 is CASSAGLAGELFF. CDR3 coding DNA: TGTGCCAGCAGCGCAGGGCTAGCCGGGGAGCTGTTTTTT.

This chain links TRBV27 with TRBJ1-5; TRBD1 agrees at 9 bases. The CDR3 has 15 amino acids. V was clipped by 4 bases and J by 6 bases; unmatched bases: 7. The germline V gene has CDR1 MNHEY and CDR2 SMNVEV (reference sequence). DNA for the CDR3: TGTGCCAGCAGTTCCCTACAGGGGGCGAGTCAGCCCCAGCATTTT. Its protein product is CASSSLQGASQPQHF.

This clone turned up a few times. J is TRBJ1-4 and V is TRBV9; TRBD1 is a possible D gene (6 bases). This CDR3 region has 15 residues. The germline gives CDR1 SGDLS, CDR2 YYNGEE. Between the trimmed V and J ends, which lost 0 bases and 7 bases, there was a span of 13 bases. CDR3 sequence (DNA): TGTGCCAGCAGCGTAGGAATAGGGGGTGGTGAAAAACTGTTTTTT. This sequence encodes CASSVGIGGGEKLFF.

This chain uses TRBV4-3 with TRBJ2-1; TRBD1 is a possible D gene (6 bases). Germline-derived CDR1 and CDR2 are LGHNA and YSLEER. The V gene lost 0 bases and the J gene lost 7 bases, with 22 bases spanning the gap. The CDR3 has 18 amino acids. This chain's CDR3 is CASSQDLGQGRESNEQFF. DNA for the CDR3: TGCGCCAGCAGCCAAGATCTGGGGCAGGGGCGAGAATCTAATGAGCAGTTCTTC.

CDR3 in amino acids: CASSLSTEAFF. DNA for the CDR3: TGTGCCAGTAGTCTGAGCACTGAAGCTTTCTTT. The genes are TRBV19 and TRBJ1-1; D is unclear. This CDR3 is 11 amino acids long. V was pared by 5 bases and J by 4 bases, with 5 bases between. The V gene's germline CDR1 is LNHDA and CDR2 SQIVND (reference sequence). The entire variable domain, with the rest obtained from reference TRBV19 and TRBJ1-1, is as follows: DGGITQSPKYLFRKEGQNVTLSCEQNLNHDAMYWYRQDPGQGLRLIYYSQIVNDFQKGDIAEGYSVSREKKESFPLTVTSAQKNPTAFYLCASSLSTEAFFGQGTRLTVV.

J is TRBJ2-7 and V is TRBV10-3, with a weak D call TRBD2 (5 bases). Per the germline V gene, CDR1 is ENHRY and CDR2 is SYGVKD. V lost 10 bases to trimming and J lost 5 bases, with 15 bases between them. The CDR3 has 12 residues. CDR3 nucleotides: TGTGCCACCGAGGGTACAGCTAACGAGCAGTACTTC. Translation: CATEGTANEQYF.

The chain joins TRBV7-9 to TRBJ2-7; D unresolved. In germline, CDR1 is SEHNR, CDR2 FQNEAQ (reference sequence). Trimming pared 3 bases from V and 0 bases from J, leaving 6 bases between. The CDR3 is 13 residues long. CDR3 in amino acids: CASSLPSSYEQYF. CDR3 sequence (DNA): TGTGCCAGCAGCTTGCCCAGCTCCTACGAGCAGTACTTC.

The CDR3 DNA sequence: TGTGCCAGCAGCTTAGCTTCGCAAGAGACCCAGTACTTC. Its protein is CASSLASQETQYF. This rearrangement joins TRBV7-2 to TRBJ2-5; D is unresolved. Between the trimmed V and J ends, which lost 0 bases and 2 bases, there was a span of 4 bases. This CDR3 has 13 residues. Germline V gives CDR1 SGHTA, CDR2 FQGNSA.

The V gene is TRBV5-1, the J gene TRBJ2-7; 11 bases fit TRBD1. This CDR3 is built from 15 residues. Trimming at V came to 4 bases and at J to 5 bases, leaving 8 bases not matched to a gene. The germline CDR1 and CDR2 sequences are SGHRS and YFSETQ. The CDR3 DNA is TGCGCCAGCAGCCCCGGACAGGGGGCCCGCGACGAGCAGTACTTC. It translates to CASSPGQGARDEQYF.

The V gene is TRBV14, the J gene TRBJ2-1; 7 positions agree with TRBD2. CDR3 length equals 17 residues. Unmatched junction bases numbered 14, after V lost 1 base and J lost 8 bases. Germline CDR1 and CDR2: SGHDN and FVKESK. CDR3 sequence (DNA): TGTGCCAGCAGCCAAGCGGCGGGAGCGTTTGGGATGTATGAGCAGTTCTTC. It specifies CASSQAAGAFGMYEQFF.

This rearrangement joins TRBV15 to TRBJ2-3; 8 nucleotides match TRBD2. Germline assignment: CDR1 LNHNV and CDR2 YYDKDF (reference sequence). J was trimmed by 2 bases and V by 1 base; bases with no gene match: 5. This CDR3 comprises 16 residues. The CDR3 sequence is CATSRVTSDHTDTQYF. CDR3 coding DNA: TGTGCCACCAGCAGAGTGACTAGCGATCACACAGATACGCAGTATTTT.